A single sample is the source of the 16 T cell receptor beta chains below, sequenced in a study of T cells in Graves' hyperthyroidism and ophthalmopathy. Amplification targeted TCR beta CDR3 regions from RNA transcripts. First-round RT-PCR with HTBI primers amplified the TCR CDR3 region. Using its own MiXCR run on the multiplex PCR reads, TCRdb lists one record per CDR3 protein. In the table there are hundreds of thousands of distinct CDR3 sequences, around 39% of which are singletons. The sample was blood. The receptors come from a man aged 18-30 years with Graves' hyperthyroidism.

This chain links TRBV5-1 with TRBJ1-5; 7 nucleotides match TRBD1. CDR3 length: 14 amino acids. V was pared by 7 bases and J by 1 base, with 5 bases of the junction left unmatched. The germline gives CDR1 SGHRS, CDR2 YFSETQ. The CDR3 DNA reads TGCGCCAGCGGTGAACAGGGGAGCAATCAGCCCCAGCATTTT. It translates to CASGEQGSNQPQHF.

The V gene is TRBV7-2, the J gene TRBJ2-5; D may be TRBD2 (6 bases). Trimming stripped 10 bases from V and 1 base from J, with 19 bases between. This CDR3 is 15 amino acids long. Germline values: CDR1 SGHTA, CDR2 FQGNSA. The CDR3 nucleotides are TGTGCCATCAGTTATTCCGGGGGAGTCCAAGAGACCCAGTACTTC. Its protein is CAISYSGGVQETQYF.

A few counts support this clonotype. The chain is built from TRBV6-2 or TRBV6-3 and TRBJ2-5; TRBD2 matches at 8 bases. Trimming cost V 6 bases and J 5 bases; bases outside gene matches: 8. Per the germline V gene, CDR1 is MNHEY and CDR2 is SVGEGT. The CDR3 runs 14 residues. The CDR3 here is CASSPTSVEETQYF. Written as DNA, the CDR3 is TGTGCCAGCAGCCCGACTAGCGTTGAGGAGACCCAGTACTTC.

This clonotype appeared once. This clone may be a read error of a much larger clone one base away. This chain links TRBV7-9 with TRBJ1-2, with 7 nucleotides matching TRBD1. The length of the CDR3 is 13 residues. J lost 8 bases, V lost 5 bases, and 8 bases had no gene match. Germline CDR1 and CDR2: SEHNR and FQNEAQ (reference sequence). CDR3 amino acids: CASSVQGYEGYTF. For the CDR3, the DNA is TGTGCCAGCAGCGTACAGGGGTACGAGGGCTACACCTTC.

This rearrangement joins TRBV5-4 to TRBJ1-3, with unresolved D. From germline, CDR1 is SGHNT and CDR2 YYREEE (reference sequence). This CDR3 is 13 amino acids long. Trimming pared 7 bases from V and 8 bases from J, leaving 16 bases between. CDR3 region: CASSLNTADTIYF. The CDR3 DNA sequence: TGTGCCAGCTCACTCAACACGGCGGACACCATATATTTT.

This clonotype was seen a single time. The chain couples TRBV7-3 to TRBJ2-7; TRBD2 agrees at 7 bases. The V and J ends lost 5 bases and 4 bases, in that order; junction bases with no gene match: 11. Per the germline V gene, CDR1 is SGHTA and CDR2 is FQGTGA. The CDR3 covers 15 residues. The CDR3 loop is CASSTLTGTTYEQYF. The CDR3 nucleotides are TGTGCCAGCAGCACCCTAACCGGGACTACATACGAGCAGTACTTC.

This clonotype has just a few counts. The gene calls are TRBV12-3 or TRBV12-4 and TRBJ1-2; D perhaps matches TRBD1 (6 bases). The CDR3 is 13 residues long. Trimming pared 3 bases from V and 6 bases from J, leaving 11 bases between. CDR3 region: CASSLAHRDGYTF. The DNA of the CDR3 is TGTGCCAGCAGTTTGGCTCACAGGGATGGCTACACCTTC.

The V call is TRBV6-5, the J call TRBJ2-2, with D perhaps matching TRBD1 (6 bases). V was trimmed by 6 bases and J by 4 bases, leaving 12 bases between them. Germline V CDR1 and CDR2: MNHEY, SVGAGI. The CDR3 consists of 14 residues. The CDR3 nucleotides are TGTGCCAGCAGACAGGGAAGAATCACCGGGGAGCTGTTTTTT. This sequence encodes CASRQGRITGELFF.

This chain connects TRBV19 to TRBJ1-3; no firm D call. The germline CDR1 and CDR2 sequences are LNHDA and SQIVND (reference sequence). The CDR3 has 12 residues. Trimming cost V 3 bases and J 7 bases, with 7 bases left between them. This CDR3 reads CASSIGANTIYF. DNA of the CDR3: TGTGCCAGTAGTATTGGAGCGAACACCATATATTTT. The variable domain in full, with the rest retrieved from reference TRBV19 and TRBJ1-3, is DGGITQSPKYLFRKEGQNVTLSCEQNLNHDAMYWYRQDPGQGLRLIYYSQIVNDFQKGDIAEGYSVSREKKESFPLTVTSAQKNPTAFYLCASSIGANTIYFGEGSWLTVV.

With respect to this clonotype: Given a much more abundant clone one base away, this may be a read error. The chain combines TRBV7-4 with TRBJ1-1; D possibly corresponds to TRBD1 (6 bases). The CDR3 loop spans 14 amino acids. Germline V gives CDR1 SGHVT, CDR2 SQSDAQ. The ends were cut back, 8 bases at V and 1 base at J, with 14 bases in the middle. This CDR3 reads CASGPAGANTEAFF. CDR3 bases: TGTGCCAGCGGACCGGCGGGGGCGAACACTGAAGCTTTCTTT.

There are many counts of this clonotype. The chain uses TRBV20-1 and TRBJ2-7; D is unresolved. Germline CDR1 is DFQATT and CDR2 is SNEGSKA (reference sequence). V was shortened by 0 bases and J by 4 bases, with 13 bases between the two germline ends. The CDR3 has 14 residues. The CDR3 protein is CSARDPAVEYEQYF. For the CDR3, the DNA is TGCAGTGCTAGAGATCCGGCCGTAGAGTACGAGCAGTACTTC.

The chain carries TRBV12-3 or TRBV12-4 and TRBJ2-5; 8 bases match TRBD2. V lost 5 bases to trimming and J lost 5 bases; unmatched junction nucleotides: 13. The CDR3 runs to 16 residues. The CDR3 DNA reads as TGTGCCAGCAGTCCCAGCCGTGGACTAGCACTGGAGACCCAGTACTTC. Protein sequence: CASSPSRGLALETQYF.

This clonotype came up many times. This chain links TRBV7-9 with TRBJ1-5; D may be TRBD1 (5 bases). The CDR3 has 14 residues. Between the trimmed V and J ends, which lost 4 bases and 6 bases, there was a span of 13 bases. The germline V gene has CDR1 SEHNR and CDR2 FQNEAQ (reference sequence). This chain's CDR3 is CASSSGGTPQPQHF. CDR3 in DNA: TGTGCCAGCAGCTCGGGGGGGACGCCTCAGCCCCAGCATTTT.

This clonotype has only a few counts. The chain links TRBV7-2 to TRBJ1-1; 8 positions agree with TRBD1. V lost 4 bases to trimming and J lost 3 bases; unmatched junction nucleotides: 7. The CDR3 extends over 15 amino acids. From germline, CDR1 is SGHTA and CDR2 FQGNSA. Here the CDR3 reads CASSSATGEHTEAFF. The CDR3 DNA reads TGTGCCAGCAGCTCTGCGACAGGGGAACACACTGAAGCTTTCTTT.

This clonotype appeared a few times. V and J are TRBV7-9 and TRBJ1-2, with TRBD1 matching 8 bases. The V and J ends lost 7 bases and 4 bases, in that order; junction bases with no gene match: 2. The CDR3 consists of 12 residues. Germline V gives CDR1 SEHNR, CDR2 FQNEAQ (reference sequence). The CDR3 spells CASKTGVYGYTF. The DNA of the CDR3 is TGTGCCAGCAAGACAGGGGTCTATGGCTACACCTTC. Full variable domain (rest looked up from reference TRBV7-9 and TRBJ1-2): DTGVSQNPRHKITKRGQNVTFRCDPISEHNRLYWYRQTLGQGPEFLTYFQNEAQLEKSRLLSDRFSAERPKGSFSTLEIQRTEQGDSAMYLCASKTGVYGYTFGSGTRLTVV.

The chain uses TRBV29-1 and TRBJ2-6; D possibly matches TRBD1 or TRBD2 (5 bases each). This CDR3 region has 16 residues. Germline-derived CDR1 and CDR2 are SQVTM and ANQGSEA. The germline V and J ends were trimmed by 1 base and 4 bases, with 14 bases remaining between them. CDR3 residues: CSVEAPRGSGANVLTF. In nucleotides, the CDR3 is TGCAGCGTTGAAGCCCCCCGGGGCTCCGGGGCCAACGTCCTGACTTTC. The full variable domain, rest sourced from reference TRBV29-1 and TRBJ2-6, is SAVISQKPSRDICQRGTSLTIQCQVDSQVTMMFWYRQQPGQSLTLIATANQGSEATYESGFVIDKFPISRPNLTFSTLTVSNMSPEDSSIYLCSVEAPRGSGANVLTFGAGSRLTVL.